One sample yielded the 32 T cell receptor beta chains listed below, sequenced in a study of shared clonotypes between healthy human individuals. The protocol was immunoSEQ multiplex PCR, while the TCRdb copy is restricted to in-frame clones and leaves out a portion. The data contain over a million clones, around 76% of them singletons. Source material: memory CD4+ T cells sorted from blood. Subset specified: CD45RA-negative fraction. Every receptor here comes from a man between 18 and 29 years old in good health.

This clone was observed a few times. This chain joins TRBV6-5 and TRBJ1-5, with a tentative D call TRBD1 (5 bases). The germline CDR1 and CDR2 sequences are MNHEY and SVGAGI. V was cut by 5 bases and J by 6 bases, with 17 bases left in between. The length of the CDR3 is 15 residues. CDR3: CASSQGGGGSQPQHF. CDR3 coding DNA: TGTGCCAGCAGTCAGGGAGGTGGTGGGAGTCAGCCCCAGCATTTT.

The chain carries TRBV2 and TRBJ2-7; D is perhaps TRBD2 (6 bases). Trimming shortened V by 8 bases and J by 5 bases, and 10 bases separated the two germline ends. Germline CDR1 reads SNHLY; CDR2 reads FYNNEI. This CDR3 has 11 residues. CDR3 sequence: CASLGGHEQYF. The CDR3 nucleotides read TGTGCCAGCCTAGGAGGGCACGAGCAGTACTTC. The variable domain in full, completed from reference TRBV2 and TRBJ2-7, reads EPEVTQTPSHQVTQMGQEVILRCVPISNHLYFYWYRQILGQKVEFLVSFYNNEISEKSEIFDDQFSVERPDGSNFTLKIRSTKLEDSAMYFCASLGGHEQYFGPGTRLTVT.

V gene TRBV7-8 combines with J gene TRBJ2-1; 7 nucleotides agree with TRBD1. Per germline, CDR1 SGHVS and CDR2 FQNEAQ. The CDR3 length is 14 residues. Germline trimming cut 5 bases from V and 5 bases from J; bases unmatched to any gene: 6. Here the CDR3 reads CASSTEQGNNEQFF. The CDR3 DNA follows: TGTGCCAGCAGCACTGAACAGGGGAACAATGAGCAGTTCTTC. Combining the CDR3 with reference TRBV7-8 and TRBJ2-1 gives the whole variable domain GAGVSQSPRYKVAKRGQDVALRCDPISGHVSLFWYQQALGQGPEFLTYFQNEAQLDKSGLPSDRFFAERPEGSVSTLKIQRTQQEDSAVYLCASSTEQGNNEQFFGPGTRLTVL.

The chain has TRBV30 and TRBJ2-7; TRBD2 matches 8 bases. Trimming took 4 bases from V and 0 from J; bases not matched to a gene: 14. Germline V CDR1 and CDR2: GTSNPN, SVGIG (reference sequence). The CDR3 is 17 amino acids. The CDR3, as DNA: TGTGCCTGGACCCGACTAAGCGGGGGCGCTTTCTCCTACGAGCAGTACTTC. As protein: CAWTRLSGGAFSYEQYF. Using reference TRBV30 and TRBJ2-7 for the parts outside the CDR3, the full variable domain is SQTIHQWPATLVQPVGSPLSLECTVEGTSNPNLYWYRQAAGRGLQLLFYSVGIGQISSEVPQNLSASRPQDRQFILSSKKLLLSDSGFYLCAWTRLSGGAFSYEQYFGPGTRLTVT.

The rearrangement joins TRBV10-3 to TRBJ2-7; possible D gene TRBD1, 7 bases. V was shortened by 6 bases and J by 2 bases, with 14 bases between the two germline ends. The germline CDR1 and CDR2 sequences are ENHRY and SYGVKD. The CDR3 spans 14 residues. The chain's CDR3 is CAISGRGGAYEQYF. The DNA of the CDR3 is TGTGCCATCAGCGGGAGAGGGGGCGCCTACGAGCAGTACTTC.

In regard to this clone: This clone may be a read error of a much larger clone one base away. At the DNA level, this CDR3 is encoded by other sequences in the same sample as well. This chain links TRBV5-6 with TRBJ1-1, with TRBD1 as a possible D gene (5 bases). The CDR3 has 13 residues. V dropped 6 bases and J dropped 8 bases, with 17 bases sitting between them. The germline V gene encodes CDR1 SGHDT and CDR2 YYEEEE. The CDR3 coding sequence is TGTGCCAGCACCTTCGATGGGAGGGGCGAAGCTTTCTTT. It is translated as CASTFDGRGEAFF.

The chain joins TRBV6-5 to TRBJ2-7; 7 bases agree with TRBD1. The CDR3 length is 11 residues. Germline CDR1 reads MNHEY; CDR2 reads SVGAGI. J gave up 6 bases and V 6 bases, and 2 bases lay outside the gene matches. The CDR3 DNA is TGTGCCAGCAGCGGACAGGTCGAGCAGTACTTC. This codes for CASSGQVEQYF.

The chain recombines TRBV7-2 with TRBJ2-7; D is undetermined. The V end lost 2 bases, the J end lost 4 bases, and 9 bases lay between the germline ends. The CDR3 runs to 13 residues. The germline V gene has CDR1 SGHTA and CDR2 FQGNSA. The CDR3 reads CASSLYARYEQYF. As DNA, the CDR3 is TGTGCCAGCAGCTTATACGCCAGATACGAGCAGTACTTC. Supplemented by reference TRBV7-2 and TRBJ2-7, the full variable domain reads GAGVSQSPSNKVTEKGKDVELRCDPISGHTALYWYRQSLGQGLEFLIYFQGNSAPDKSGLPSDRFSAERTGGSVSTLTIQRTQQEDSAVYLCASSLYARYEQYFGPGTRLTVT.

The chain is built from TRBV6-5 and TRBJ2-1; 7 bases are shared with TRBD1. With V trimmed by 5 bases and J by 14 bases, 12 bases remained unmatched. CDR3 length: 13 residues. From germline, CDR1 is MNHEY and CDR2 SVGAGI. The CDR3 DNA follows: TGTGCCAGCAGTACCGGGACAGTGCACGAGGAGTTCTTC. Its translation: CASSTGTVHEEFF.

This clone appeared once. V and J are TRBV7-2 and TRBJ2-7, with 10 bases matching TRBD2. The CDR3 runs 15 residues. V shed 1 base and J 6 bases; nucleotides not matched to a gene: 6. Per the germline V gene, CDR1 is SGHTA and CDR2 is FQGNSA. CDR3 sequence reads: CASSLEAGGVGEQYF. In nucleotides, the CDR3 is TGTGCCAGCAGCTTAGAAGCGGGAGGGGTCGGCGAGCAGTACTTC.

For this clone: Other DNA sequences within the sample encode an identical CDR3. The rearrangement links TRBV18 to TRBJ1-2; D is undetermined. Germline V gene lookup returns CDR1 KGHSH and CDR2 LQKENI. The CDR3 length is 12 residues. Trimming left V 3 bases short and J 3 bases short, with 5 bases between. DNA of the CDR3: TGTGCCAGCTCACCCGGGGACTATGGCTACACCTTC. Amino acids: CASSPGDYGYTF.

This clone showed up just once. The chain couples TRBV9 to TRBJ1-2; possible D gene TRBD1, 6 bases. Looked up from germline, CDR1 is SGDLS and CDR2 is YYNGEE. The CDR3 totals 15 residues. Trimming took off 0 bases at V and 8 bases at J, with 17 bases between the two ends. The CDR3 loop reads CASSVGYREFEGYTF. CDR3 sequence (DNA): TGTGCCAGCAGCGTAGGGTACAGGGAGTTCGAGGGCTACACCTTC.

V and J are TRBV6-5 and TRBJ1-1, with D perhaps matching TRBD1 (6 bases). This CDR3 spans 15 amino acids. Looked up from germline, CDR1 is MNHEY and CDR2 is SVGAGI. Trimming left V 7 bases short and J 0 bases short, with 15 bases between. The CDR3 nucleotides are TGTGCCAGCATCGGACAGACCAGATTGAACACTGAAGCTTTCTTT. It specifies CASIGQTRLNTEAFF.

The chain couples TRBV5-4 to TRBJ1-6, with 10 bases identical to TRBD1. J lost 7 bases, V lost 4 bases, and 5 bases had no gene match. CDR3 size: 15 residues. Looked up from germline, CDR1 is SGHNT and CDR2 is YYREEE (reference sequence). The CDR3 spells CASSTGQGGNSPLHF. The CDR3, as DNA: TGTGCCAGCAGCACTGGACAGGGGGGGAATTCACCCCTCCACTTT.

The gene calls are TRBV9 and TRBJ2-3; D is possibly TRBD1 (6 bases). The V gene's germline CDR1 is SGDLS and CDR2 YYNGEE. V lost 0 bases and J lost 0, with 11 bases in between. CDR3 length: 16 residues. This CDR3 reads CASSVGGQASTDTQYF. The DNA for the CDR3 is TGTGCCAGCAGCGTAGGGGGGCAGGCTAGCACAGATACGCAGTATTTT.

The CDR3 DNA follows: TGTGCCAGCAGCGTTCCAGCGGGAACAGATACGCAGTATTTT. Protein: CASSVPAGTDTQYF. The chain links TRBV9 to TRBJ2-3; the match to TRBD2 covers 7 bases. This CDR3 is 14 amino acids long. V shed 2 bases and J 3 bases; nucleotides not matched to a gene: 3. From germline, CDR1 is SGDLS and CDR2 YYNGEE.

As to this clone: This could be a read error, since a much larger clone is one nucleotide away. CDR3: CASSLDGSDEKLFF. Written as DNA, the CDR3 is TGTGCCAGCAGCTTGGACGGGAGCGATGAAAAACTGTTTTTT. V is TRBV5-4 and J is TRBJ1-4; no clear D. Germline lookup yields CDR1 SGHNT and CDR2 YYREEE (reference sequence). V lost 0 bases to trimming and J lost 6 bases, with 9 bases between them. This CDR3 spans 14 amino acids.

V gene TRBV29-1 combines with J gene TRBJ1-6; perhaps TRBD1 as D (5 bases). The germline CDR1 and CDR2 sequences are SQVTM and ANQGSEA. Between the trimmed V and J ends, which lost 6 bases and 6 bases, there was a span of 15 bases. The CDR3 runs to 14 residues. CDR3 coding DNA: TGCAGCGTCCTCCCCGGGACGGCTAATTCACCCCTCCACTTT. It codes for CSVLPGTANSPLHF.

V and J are TRBV27 and TRBJ2-5, with 8 bases aligning to TRBD1. The CDR3 has 13 amino acids. J lost 7 bases, V lost 5 bases, and 6 bases had no gene match. Per germline, CDR1 MNHEY and CDR2 SMNVEV (reference sequence). This CDR3 reads CASSRTGFATQYF. The CDR3 coding sequence is TGTGCCAGCAGTAGGACAGGGTTTGCGACCCAGTACTTC.

At least ten counts were recorded for this clone. The gene calls are TRBV5-1 and TRBJ2-5; 10 positions match TRBD2. V shed 5 bases, J shed 2 bases, and the junction held 9 bases outside the gene matches. Germline V CDR1 and CDR2: SGHRS, YFSETQ. This CDR3 spans 16 amino acids. CDR3 DNA sequence: TGCGCCAGCAGGGGCCCGGGGACTAGCGAACAAGAGACCCAGTACTTC. It translates to CASRGPGTSEQETQYF.

This chain links TRBV15 with TRBJ2-5, with no clear D. CDR1 is LNHNV, CDR2 YYDKDF, per germline (reference sequence). The CDR3 runs to 15 residues. Trimming took 5 bases from V and 5 from J, leaving 18 bases between them. The CDR3: CATSSLRIRGETQYF. The CDR3 region has the DNA TGTGCCACCAGCTCTCTACGGATCCGTGGGGAGACCCAGTACTTC.

The CDR3 DNA follows: TGTGCCAGCAGAGCAGAAGCTTTCTTT. Translating it yields CASRAEAFF. The chain combines TRBV6-5 with TRBJ1-1; no firm D call. CDR3 size: 9 residues. V was shortened by 6 bases and J by 8 bases, with 4 bases between the two germline ends. Per the germline V gene, CDR1 is MNHEY and CDR2 is SVGAGI.

This rearrangement joins TRBV11-2 to TRBJ2-7, with 7 nucleotides matching TRBD1. CDR1 is SGHAT and CDR2 is FQNNGV in the germline V gene. The CDR3 extends over 14 amino acids. With 4 bases clipped from V and 7 bases from J, the junction kept 10 bases outside the gene matches. CDR3 region: CASSSRQGRLEQYF. The CDR3 coding sequence is TGTGCCAGCAGCTCTCGACAGGGCCGTCTAGAGCAGTACTTC.

This chain links TRBV6-5 with TRBJ1-1; D is unclear. Per germline, CDR1 MNHEY and CDR2 SVGAGI. The CDR3 runs 13 residues. V lost 4 bases, J lost 0 bases, and 6 bases lay in between. The CDR3 loop reads CASSSLLNTEAFF. As DNA, the CDR3 is TGTGCCAGCAGTTCGCTGTTGAACACTGAAGCTTTCTTT.

The CDR3 loop reads CASSLAGAWNEQFF. CDR3 nucleotide sequence: TGTGCCAGCAGCTTAGCTGGGGCCTGGAATGAGCAGTTCTTC. The J gene is TRBJ2-1, the V gene TRBV7-6; a possible D gene is TRBD1 (5 bases). Germline V gene lookup returns CDR1 SGHVS and CDR2 FNYEAQ. The V end lost 0 bases, the J end lost 7 bases, and 10 bases lay between the germline ends. This CDR3 comprises 14 residues.

The rearrangement uses TRBV5-1 and TRBJ2-7; 8 bases are a match to TRBD1. From germline, CDR1 is SGHRS and CDR2 YFSETQ. J lost 6 bases, V lost 4 bases, and 18 bases had no gene match. CDR3 length: 17 amino acids. In nucleotides, the CDR3 is TGCGCCAGCAGCCCGGCAGGGGGCTTTGTTACGTCAGGCGAGCAGTACTTC. Translating gives CASSPAGGFVTSGEQYF.

This chain connects TRBV2 to TRBJ1-2, with D perhaps TRBD1 (5 bases). The ends were cut back, 5 bases at V and 3 bases at J, with 13 bases in the middle. The CDR3 extends over 14 amino acids. CDR1 SNHLY and CDR2 FYNNEI come from the germline V gene. CDR3 in DNA: TGTGCCAGCAGTCGAACGGGACGGGACTATGGCTACACCTTC. The encoded protein is CASSRTGRDYGYTF.

This clone was found once. Within the sample, other DNA sequences also encode this same CDR3. The V and J genes are TRBV7-9 and TRBJ1-1; TRBD1 might be the D (5 bases). The CDR3 has 12 residues. The germline gives CDR1 SEHNR, CDR2 FQNEAQ (reference sequence). V was clipped by 8 bases and J by 4 bases, with 11 bases between them. This chain's CDR3 is CASGQGTTEAFF. In DNA, the CDR3 is TGTGCCAGCGGGCAGGGTACCACTGAAGCTTTCTTT.

With regard to this clone: Other DNA sequences in the sample encode the same CDR3. This chain links TRBV30 with TRBJ2-1; D might be TRBD1 or TRBD2, each matching 5 bases. V was shortened by 3 bases and J by 0 bases, with 9 bases between the two germline ends. The germline gives CDR1 GTSNPN, CDR2 SVGIG (reference sequence). The CDR3 is made up of 14 amino acids. The CDR3 here is CAWSPGSSYNEQFF. DNA of the CDR3: TGTGCCTGGAGCCCAGGGAGCTCCTACAATGAGCAGTTCTTC.

This clone was counted at least ten times. This chain connects TRBV19 to TRBJ2-1; maybe TRBD2 (5 bases). Trimming removed 2 bases at V and 0 bases at J, with 11 bases between. Germline-derived CDR1 and CDR2 are LNHDA and SQIVND (reference sequence). CDR3 length equals 16 residues. The CDR3 sequence is CASSIKRRSSYNEQFF. The DNA of the CDR3 is TGTGCCAGTAGTATAAAAAGGAGGAGCTCCTACAATGAGCAGTTCTTC.

This clone was detected only a few times. The gene calls are TRBV27 and TRBJ2-1; 9 bases map to TRBD2. The V gene end was trimmed by 4 bases and the J gene end by 4 bases; junction bases not matched to a gene: 8. Per the germline V gene, CDR1 is MNHEY and CDR2 is SMNVEV (reference sequence). The CDR3 covers 16 residues. CDR3 in amino acids: CASSSQSSGVYNEQFF. CDR3 DNA sequence: TGTGCCAGCAGTTCCCAATCTAGCGGGGTTTACAATGAGCAGTTCTTC.

The CDR3 reads CASSVGQRSTDTQYF. In DNA form, the CDR3 reads TGTGCCAGCAGCGTGGGGCAGCGCAGCACAGATACGCAGTATTTT. This chain joins TRBV5-6 and TRBJ2-3, with D tentatively TRBD1 (5 bases). The CDR3 spans 15 residues. Germline loops: CDR1 SGHDT, CDR2 YYEEEE. V gave up 4 bases and J gave up 0 bases, with 12 bases separating them.